This TCR beta chain is from a study of blood T cell repertoires in COVID-19. Across the study: Acute-phase and convalescent COVID-19 samples originated in the United States, Italy and Spain. Sources were T cells, B-cell-depleted T cells, or PBMCs; the material itself was cDNA or gDNA.

The repertoire was sequenced with immunoSEQ multiplex PCR; TCRdb's copy has only in-frame clones and lacks some. The sample includes 150,000 to 180,000 clones, about four fifths seen only once; the top ten take about 29%. The length of the CDR3 is 11 residues. Germline-derived CDR1 and CDR2 are SEHNR and FQNEAQ (reference sequence). The germline V and J ends were trimmed by 7 bases and 4 bases, with 7 bases remaining between them. Sequencing input: peripheral blood. This receptor was obtained from a woman aged 60-70 years with acute or convalescent COVID-19. J is TRBJ2-5 and V is TRBV7-9; D gene unclear. The CDR3 is CASIQPETQYF. CDR3 nucleotides: TGTGCCAGCATACAGCCAGAGACCCAGTACTTC.